Listed below are T cell receptor beta chains from one sample, sequenced in a study of T cells in tuberculosis. Sequencing used immunoSEQ multiplex PCR; TCRdb keeps in-frame clones, though not all of them. Counted here are around 30,000 clones, about 91% occurring once; the ten biggest clones make up approximately 6.8%. The source material was PBMCs, sampled at tuberculosis diagnosis. The receptors come from an adult with tuberculosis. Each CDR3 is given with its conserved first and last residue. D genes are given only for firm matches. Clone size is not always given. Where it is, it says once, few, many or a class for expanded clones.

CDR3 protein	CDR3 DNA	D gene	clone size	V gene	J gene
CASSAGRTGIISNQPQHF	TGCGCCAGCAGTGCAGGTCGGACAGGGATAATTAGCAATCAGCCCCAGCATTTT	TRBD1	.	TRBV10-1	TRBJ1-5
CASSATGGRIATNEKLFF	TGTGCCAGCAGCGCAACAGGGGGGAGGATTGCAACTAATGAAAAACTGTTTTTT	TRBD1	.	TRBV9	TRBJ1-4
CASSQESGTTKNIQYF	TGTGCCAGCTCGCAGGAATCCGGGACTACCAAAAACATTCAGTACTTC	TRBD2	.	TRBV18	TRBJ2-4
CASSLWQETQYF	TGTGCCAGCAGCTTATGGCAGGAGACCCAGTACTTC	.	.	TRBV7-6	TRBJ2-5
CASSLGQSYEQYF	TGTGCCAGCAGCCTTGGACAGTCTTACGAGCAGTACTTC	.	.	TRBV9	TRBJ2-7
CASSAYDILVNTEAFF	TGTGCCAGTAGTGCCTACGACATTTTAGTGAACACTGAAGCTTTCTTT	.	once	TRBV19	TRBJ1-1
CASSPTSGRANEQFF	TGTGCCAGCAGCCCCACTAGCGGGAGGGCCAATGAGCAGTTCTTC	TRBD2	.	TRBV25-1	TRBJ2-1
CASGLGQRSAVSGNTIYF	TGTGCTAGTGGTTTGGGACAGCGAAGCGCAGTCTCTGGAAACACCATATATTTT	.	.	TRBV12-5	TRBJ1-3
CASSLMADYTYEQYF	TGCGCCAGCAGCTTGATGGCAGACTACACCTACGAGCAGTACTTC	.	.	TRBV5-1	TRBJ2-7
CASSVGIEGYEQYF	TGTGCCAGCAGCGTAGGGATTGAGGGCTACGAGCAGTACTTC	.	once	TRBV9	TRBJ2-7
CASSLNRGRPYEQYF	TGTGCCAGCAGCTTAAACAGGGGGCGTCCCTACGAGCAGTACTTC	TRBD1	.	TRBV11-2	TRBJ2-7
CASRPNQGGGNTIYF	TGTGCCAGTAGACCTAACCAGGGGGGCGGAAACACCATATATTTT	TRBD1	.	TRBV19	TRBJ1-3
CASSPAEGQNTEAFF	TGTGCCAGCAGCCCAGCGGAGGGCCAGAACACTGAAGCTTTCTTT	.	.	TRBV9	TRBJ1-1
CASSAQASYGYTF	TGCGCCAGCAGTGCACAGGCTTCCTATGGCTACACCTTC	.	.	TRBV10-1	TRBJ1-2
CATRQGSSYNEQFF	TGTGCCACCCGACAGGGGAGCTCCTACAATGAGCAGTTCTTC	TRBD1	.	TRBV28	TRBJ2-1
CASSLGTVNQPQHF	TGTGCCAGCAGCCTAGGGACAGTCAATCAGCCCCAGCATTTT	TRBD1	.	TRBV7-6	TRBJ1-5
CASTEQGSNQPQHF	TGTGCCAGTACCGAGCAGGGGAGTAATCAGCCCCAGCATTTT	.	.	TRBV19	TRBJ1-5
CASSFSDRGRNQPQHF	TGTGCCAGCAGCTTCTCGGACAGGGGGCGAAATCAGCCCCAGCATTTT	TRBD1	.	TRBV7-2	TRBJ1-5
CAISGAGGTYEQYF	TGTGCCATCAGTGGGGCGGGGGGGACCTACGAGCAGTACTTC	TRBD2	.	TRBV10-3	TRBJ2-7
CASSVDTMNTEAFF	TGTGCCAGCAGCGTCGACACCATGAACACTGAAGCTTTCTTT	.	.	TRBV9	TRBJ1-1
CAISDGSSYNEQFF	TGTGCCATCAGTGACGGGAGCTCCTACAATGAGCAGTTCTTC	.	.	TRBV10-3	TRBJ2-1
CASSLLAGPMGEQFF	TGTGCCAGCAGCCTCCTAGCGGGACCCATGGGTGAGCAGTTCTTC	TRBD2	.	TRBV2	TRBJ2-1
CASSSLAYEQYF	TGTGCCAGCAGCTCCCTTGCCTACGAGCAGTACTTC	.	.	TRBV13	TRBJ2-7
CASSQDPSLNTEAFF	TGCGCCAGCAGCCAAGATCCGAGCTTAAACACTGAAGCTTTCTTT	.	.	TRBV4-1	TRBJ1-1
CASASGSSYNEQFF	TGTGCCAGCGCTAGCGGGAGCTCCTACAATGAGCAGTTCTTC	TRBD2	.	TRBV25-1	TRBJ2-1